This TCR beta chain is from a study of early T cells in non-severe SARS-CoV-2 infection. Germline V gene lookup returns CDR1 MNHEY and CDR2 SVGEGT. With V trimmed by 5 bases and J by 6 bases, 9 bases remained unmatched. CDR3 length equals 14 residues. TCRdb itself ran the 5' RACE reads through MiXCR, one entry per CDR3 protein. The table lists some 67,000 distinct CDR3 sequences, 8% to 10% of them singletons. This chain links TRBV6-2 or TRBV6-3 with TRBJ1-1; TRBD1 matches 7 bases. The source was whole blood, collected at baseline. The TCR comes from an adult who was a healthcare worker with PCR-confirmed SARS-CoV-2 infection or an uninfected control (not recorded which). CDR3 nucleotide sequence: TGTGCCAGCAGTAGACAGGGAATAAGCGCTGAAGCTTTCTTT. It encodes CASSRQGISAEAFF.